This is a list of T cell receptor beta chains from one sample in a study of human T cells and chemical hapten exposure. TCRdb redid the calling of the RACE reads with MiXCR, one entry per CDR3 protein. The sample lists more than 80,000 distinct CDR3 sequences, roughly 10% occurring once. The starting material was whole blood, obtained in connection with sensitization to the hapten diphenylcyclopropenone (DPC). The receptor set was obtained from a woman in her fifties or sixties with alopecia areata. Some clones in this sample may be carry-over from other donors' samples. Both conserved end residues are part of each CDR3. The D gene is left open where the match is weak. The listing skips clone size in some rows; elsewhere it reads once, few, many or a size class.

>NA|TRBJ2-5|TRBV5-4|NA
TGTGCCAGCAGCTCTCTCAGGGGCTTGGGCCAAGAGACCCAGTACTTC
CASSSLRGLGQETQYF
>NA|TRBJ2-1|TRBV9|many
TGTGCCAGCAGCCCACGACTAGATCCAAGGAATGAGCAGTTCTTC
CASSPRLDPRNEQFF
>NA|TRBJ2-3|TRBV7-9|few
TGTGCCAGCAGCTTATCAGTGCACCCAGATACGCAGTATTTT
CASSLSVHPDTQYF
>NA|TRBJ2-7|TRBV12-3/TRBV12-4|NA
TGTGCCAGCAAAAGAAGGGAAAACTACGAGCAGTACTTC
CASKRRENYEQYF
>TRBD1|TRBJ2-7|TRBV6-1|many
TGTGCCAGCAGCCGGACAGGGCGCGAGCAGTACTTC
CASSRTGREQYF
>TRBD1|TRBJ1-6|TRBV6-5|few
TGTGCCAGCAGTTACTCACGGACAGGGATGAATTCACCCCTCCACTTT
CASSYSRTGMNSPLHF
>NA|TRBJ2-2|TRBV28|few
TGTGCCAGCAGACACAGGTTCGCGAACACCGGGGAGCTGTTTTTT
CASRHRFANTGELFF
>TRBD1|TRBJ1-1|TRBV27|NA
TGTGCCAGCAGCCCACAGGGGGACACTGAAGCTTTCTTT
CASSPQGDTEAFF
>NA|TRBJ2-3|TRBV20-1|NA
TGCAGTGCACCCCCGGGGTGGGTGACAGATACGCAGTATTTT
CSAPPGWVTDTQYF
>TRBD1|TRBJ1-5|TRBV20-1|NA
TGCAGTGCACCCGTCCGGACAGGGGGAAGCAATCAGCCCCAGCATTTT
CSAPVRTGGSNQPQHF
>NA|TRBJ1-6|TRBV12-3/TRBV12-4|few
TGTGCCAGCAGTTTAGATCGTAATTCACCCCTCCACTTT
CASSLDRNSPLHF